These T cell receptor beta chains were read from a single sample in a study of T cell clonotyping in hematopoietic cell transplantation. Using immunoSEQ multiplex PCR, the repertoire was profiled, and TCRdb retains in-frame clones only, with some absent. The sample lists some 1,600 clones; approximately 64% were seen once. The source was peripheral blood mononuclear cells, collected 100 days after allogeneic stem cell transplant. These receptors were obtained from a female patient between 60 and 69 years old who had an allogeneic stem cell transplant, so the T cells may come from the graft donor. Some clones in this sample may be carry-over from other donors' samples. Both conserved end residues are part of each CDR3.

cdr3_aa,v_call,j_call
CASSGGLAGYEQYF,TRBV19,TRBJ2-7
CASSPDYVGEQFF,TRBV5-4,TRBJ2-1
CASSPDRGDNYGYTF,TRBV4-3,TRBJ1-2
CASSFIRGPGYGYTF,TRBV28,TRBJ1-2
CASSPLTSGRTYNEQFF,TRBV4-1,TRBJ2-1
CASSRTTPNQPQHF,TRBV2,TRBJ1-5
CASSLPGETYNEQFF,TRBV28,TRBJ2-1
CASSFDRVGGANVLTF,TRBV5-5,TRBJ2-6
CASTRSPQETQYF,TRBV2,TRBJ2-5
CASSPGPSYEQYF,TRBV5-1,TRBJ2-7
CALDPSGFF,TRBV30,TRBJ1-1
CASSYRSLGDNEQFF,TRBV6-5,TRBJ2-1
CSVGGWGDIEQYF,TRBV29-1,TRBJ2-7
CASSDGPTYEQYF,TRBV6-1,TRBJ2-7
CASMGKGGDEQFF,TRBV9,TRBJ2-1
CASSLPGQSTSGIVEQYF,TRBV7-8,TRBJ2-7
CASSPSGAPYEQYF,TRBV18,TRBJ2-7
CASSLLVEDTQYF,TRBV5-1,TRBJ2-3
CASSPEGGWSPLHF,TRBV9,TRBJ1-6
CASSLGAGGADTQYF,TRBV11-2,TRBJ2-3
CASRQNYEQYF,TRBV28,TRBJ2-7
CASSLGGDGYTF,TRBV6-8,TRBJ1-2
CASSLYPGVNTEAFF,TRBV28,TRBJ1-1
CASSIDAGTQPQHF,TRBV19,TRBJ1-5
CASSLVWGDYEQYF,TRBV11-3,TRBJ2-7
CASSYPGANTEAFF,TRBV6-5,TRBJ1-1
CASSVVAGGYNEQFF,TRBV9,TRBJ2-1
CSAGGAQPQHF,TRBV20-1,TRBJ1-5
CASSSKGPRSTDTQYF,TRBV21-1,TRBJ2-3
CAISDPGQDYGGYTF,TRBV10-3,TRBJ1-2
CAWRGEYQETQYF,TRBV30,TRBJ2-5
CASSSTRGGSTEAFF,TRBV5-1,TRBJ1-1
CASKGRKRVSNQPQHF,TRBV27,TRBJ1-5
CASTVTHGSPLHF,TRBV14,TRBJ1-6
CASSELAYEQYF,TRBV2,TRBJ2-7
CASMAQSGSYNSPLHF,TRBV5-1,TRBJ1-6
CSVFSGGGGDTEAFF,TRBV29-1,TRBJ1-1
CASSLGGTGGNEQYF,TRBV7-3,TRBJ2-7
CASSLSENEQFF,TRBV28,TRBJ2-1
CASSLTTLTDTQYF,TRBV7-6,TRBJ2-3
CASSQLTGDETQYF,TRBV4-1,TRBJ2-5
CASSLFVQETQYF,TRBV14,TRBJ2-5
CASSVVGGFADTQYF,TRBV9,TRBJ2-3
CATSDRRGRDEQYF,TRBV15,TRBJ2-7
CASSQRLAEQYF,TRBV11-1,TRBJ2-7